Presented here are 28 T cell receptor beta chains from one specimen sequenced in a study of blood T cell repertoires in COVID-19. Profiled with immunoSEQ multiplex PCR; TCRdb holds only in-frame clones, not every one. The sample includes 300,000 to 350,000 clones, 80% to 90% of them seen just once. Input material: peripheral blood. The receptors derive from a man aged 25-45 years with COVID-19, enrolled during active disease.

The chain combines TRBV18 with TRBJ1-2, with TRBD1 as a possible D gene (5 bases). The V and J ends lost 0 bases and 1 base respectively, with 6 bases between them. The CDR3 loop spans 14 amino acids. The V gene's germline CDR1 is KGHSH and CDR2 LQKENI. The CDR3 DNA reads TGTGCCAGCTCACCACCGGGGCATAACTATGGCTACACCTTC. Amino acid sequence: CASSPPGHNYGYTF.

The chain links TRBV9 to TRBJ2-2; tentative D call: TRBD2 (6 bases). The CDR3 is 14 amino acids. The V gene's germline CDR1 is SGDLS and CDR2 YYNGEE. V shed 1 base and J shed 7 bases, with 11 bases lying between them. CDR3 coding DNA: TGTGCCAGCAGCGTACCCAGGGAGGACGGGGAGCTGTTTTTT. This translates into CASSVPREDGELFF.

The chain uses TRBV19 and TRBJ1-4; 9 nucleotides align to TRBD1. The CDR3 runs 13 residues. Germline loops: CDR1 LNHDA, CDR2 SQIVND (reference sequence). The V segment lost 10 bases and the J segment 7 bases; nucleotides outside the gene matches: 7. This chain's CDR3 is CATRDRETEKLFF. For the CDR3, the DNA is TGTGCCACCCGGGACAGGGAAACTGAAAAACTGTTTTTT.

The rearrangement links TRBV10-3 to TRBJ1-2; D is possibly TRBD1 (5 bases). The germline V and J ends were trimmed by 0 bases and 7 bases, with 12 bases remaining between them. The CDR3 covers 14 residues. Germline CDR1 ENHRY, CDR2 SYGVKD. The CDR3: CAISESKGGVGYTF. The CDR3 DNA reads as TGTGCCATCAGTGAGTCGAAGGGAGGGGTTGGCTACACCTTC.

The chain employs TRBV7-2 and TRBJ2-1; a possible D gene is TRBD2 (6 bases). V was cut by 3 bases and J by 6 bases, with 18 bases left in between. From germline, CDR1 is SGHTA and CDR2 FQGNSA. CDR3 length: 16 residues. The CDR3 DNA follows: TGTGCCAGCAGCTTGGACGGGACTCGCCCTTCCAATGAGCAGTTCTTC. Residues: CASSLDGTRPSNEQFF.

Notes on this clone: The junction departs from germline at one end; a sequencing error may be responsible. The chain is built from TRBV4-1 and TRBJ2-7; 9 nucleotides match TRBD1. CDR1 is MGHRA, CDR2 YSYEKL, per germline. This CDR3 contains 13 residues. The CDR3 nucleotides read TGCGCCAGCAGCCAAGATTTTCTAGGACAGGGGTTCTTC. It codes for CASSQDFLGQGFF.

The chain employs TRBV27 and TRBJ2-7, with D possibly TRBD2 on 6 matching bases. CDR1 MNHEY and CDR2 SMNVEV come from the germline V gene (reference sequence). CDR3 length: 15 residues. Trimming removed 6 bases at V and 0 bases at J, with 15 bases between. DNA of the CDR3: TGTGCCAGCAGCCCGGGGCGGGGATTCTCCTACGAGCAGTACTTC. Translation gives CASSPGRGFSYEQYF.

The rearrangement uses TRBV5-6 and TRBJ1-5, with D unclear. With 4 bases removed from V and 7 bases from J, the gap between germline ends came to 12 bases. Germline lookup yields CDR1 SGHDT and CDR2 YYEEEE. There are 13 residues in the CDR3. The CDR3 loop reads CASSPFPGQPQHF. The CDR3 region has the DNA TGTGCCAGCAGCCCTTTTCCAGGCCAGCCCCAGCATTTT.

J is TRBJ1-1 and V is TRBV11-2, with 7 bases identical to TRBD1. CDR1 and CDR2 from the germline V gene are SGHAT and FQNNGV. V lost 6 bases, J lost 2 bases, and 9 bases stayed unmatched. The CDR3 is 15 amino acids. The CDR3 DNA reads TGTGCCAGCAGGTCGCAGGGACAGATCAACACTGAAGCTTTCTTT. As protein: CASRSQGQINTEAFF.

The J gene is TRBJ1-2, the V gene TRBV27, with D possibly matching TRBD1 (6 bases). With 3 bases removed from V and 8 bases from J, the gap between germline ends came to 13 bases. Germline V lookup: CDR1 MNHEY, CDR2 SMNVEV (reference sequence). This CDR3 region has 13 residues. The CDR3 bases are TGTGCCAGCAGTTTCCCCGGGGGGCGCGGCTACACCTTC. The encoded protein is CASSFPGGRGYTF.

This sequence joins TRBV13 and TRBJ2-3; D not certain. The CDR3 covers 11 residues. CDR1 PRHDT and CDR2 FYEKMQ come from the germline V gene (reference sequence). V was cut by 5 bases and J by 6 bases, with 6 bases left in between. This chain's CDR3 is CASSAGDTQYF. The CDR3 DNA is TGTGCCAGCAGCGCCGGGGATACGCAGTATTTT.

The chain combines TRBV9 with TRBJ1-1; D perhaps matches TRBD1 (5 bases). This CDR3 spans 14 amino acids. Between the trimmed V and J ends, which lost 4 bases and 0 bases, there was a span of 10 bases. Germline CDR1 and CDR2: SGDLS and YYNGEE. CDR3 in amino acids: CASSSGHLNTEAFF. CDR3 nucleotides: TGTGCCAGCAGCTCCGGACACTTGAACACTGAAGCTTTCTTT.

This chain joins TRBV19 and TRBJ2-7; a possible D gene is TRBD1 (5 bases). Deletions cut 3 bases from V and 2 bases from J, with 14 bases between. This CDR3 has 15 residues. Germline V gives CDR1 LNHDA, CDR2 SQIVND (reference sequence). CDR3 sequence (DNA): TGTGCCAGTAGTATTGACAGAGAATTTGCCTACGAGCAGTACTTC. This translates into CASSIDREFAYEQYF.

The rearrangement joins TRBV28 to TRBJ1-6; TRBD1 aligns across 9 bases. Trimming took 6 bases from V and 14 from J; bases not matched to a gene: 23. Germline lookup yields CDR1 MDHEN and CDR2 SYDVKM. CDR3 size: 18 residues. DNA of the CDR3: TGTGCCAGCAGCAACCACCTCGGAGGGACAGGGTCTTTTCGATCCCTCCACTTT. This encodes CASSNHLGGTGSFRSLHF.

The V call is TRBV6-6, the J call TRBJ1-1; 9 nucleotides agree with TRBD1. Germline V CDR1 and CDR2: MNHNY, SVGAGI (reference sequence). Germline trimming cut 4 bases from V and 8 bases from J; bases unmatched to any gene: 5. CDR3 length equals 13 residues. The CDR3 DNA is TGTGCCAGCAGTTCTATTGACAGGGGGGAAGCTTTCTTT. Residues: CASSSIDRGEAFF.

This chain links TRBV5-4 with TRBJ1-1; perhaps TRBD1 as D (6 bases). V lost 4 bases to trimming and J lost 4 bases, with 14 bases between them. Germline V lookup: CDR1 SGHNT, CDR2 YYREEE (reference sequence). This CDR3 spans 14 amino acids. The CDR3 protein is CASSVGGRPTEAFF. CDR3 bases: TGTGCCAGCAGCGTGGGGGGGCGACCCACTGAAGCTTTCTTT.

J is TRBJ2-1 and V is TRBV28, with 9 bases matching TRBD2. Germline loops: CDR1 MDHEN, CDR2 SYDVKM. After removal of 3 bases from V and 8 bases from J, the junction contained 8 bases not matched to a gene. The CDR3 contains 15 residues. Here the CDR3 reads CASSFIAGGRDEQFF. DNA for the CDR3: TGTGCCAGCAGTTTCATCGCGGGAGGGAGGGATGAGCAGTTCTTC.

This chain joins TRBV7-2 and TRBJ2-3; TRBD2 aligns across 9 bases. The CDR3 contains 14 residues. V was clipped by 8 bases and J by 3 bases; unmatched bases: 6. Germline CDR1 is SGHTA and CDR2 is FQGNSA. CDR3 region: CASAIAGATDTQYF. CDR3 in DNA: TGTGCCAGCGCTATAGCGGGGGCGACAGATACGCAGTATTTT. Using reference TRBV7-2 and TRBJ2-3 for the parts outside the CDR3, the full variable domain is GAGVSQSPSNKVTEKGKDVELRCDPISGHTALYWYRQSLGQGLEFLIYFQGNSAPDKSGLPSDRFSAERTGGSVSTLTIQRTQQEDSAVYLCASAIAGATDTQYFGPGTRLTVL.

The V and J genes are TRBV7-7 and TRBJ2-3, with 7 bases matching TRBD1. V lost 4 bases, J lost 2 bases, and 6 bases stayed unmatched. The V gene's germline CDR1 is SSHAT and CDR2 FNYEAQ (reference sequence). This CDR3 is 15 amino acids long. This chain's CDR3 is CASSSNRGSTDTQYF. CDR3 in DNA: TGTGCCAGCAGCTCAAACAGGGGATCCACAGATACGCAGTATTTT.

This chain joins TRBV27 and TRBJ1-4, with D unresolved. In germline, CDR1 is MNHEY, CDR2 SMNVEV (reference sequence). Trimming cost V 6 bases and J 8 bases, with 10 bases left between them. The CDR3 sequence is 12 residues long. The CDR3 coding sequence is TGTGCCAGCAGGGCCGTCGGGGAAAAACTGTTTTTT. Amino acids: CASRAVGEKLFF.

V and J are TRBV7-2 and TRBJ2-7, with 7 bases identical to TRBD1. From germline, CDR1 is SGHTA and CDR2 FQGNSA. This CDR3 is built from 13 residues. V gave up 5 bases and J gave up 3 bases; unmatched junction bases: 4. CDR3 amino acids: CASSPRQGYEQYF. CDR3 nucleotide sequence: TGTGCCAGCAGCCCGCGACAGGGCTACGAGCAGTACTTC.

The chain carries TRBV27 and TRBJ1-2; 8 positions match TRBD1. The J segment lost 2 bases and the V segment lost 0 bases, leaving 5 bases of the junction unmatched. Germline V gene data show CDR1 as MNHEY and CDR2 as SMNVEV (reference sequence). This CDR3 spans 16 amino acids. CDR3 coding DNA: TGTGCCAGCAGTTTATCGGCCAGGGGGCTGAACTATGGCTACACCTTC. It yields the protein CASSLSARGLNYGYTF.

V gene TRBV27 combines with J gene TRBJ2-7; perhaps TRBD1 as D (5 bases). With 2 bases removed from V and 4 bases from J, the gap between germline ends came to 6 bases. Germline CDR1 is MNHEY and CDR2 is SMNVEV (reference sequence). This CDR3 has 12 amino acids. The CDR3 region has the DNA TGTGCCAGCAGTTTACAGGGTTACGAGCAGTACTTC. Translating it yields CASSLQGYEQYF.

The V call is TRBV18, the J call TRBJ1-3; possibly TRBD1 for D (6 bases). The CDR3 length is 15 residues. Per the germline V gene, CDR1 is KGHSH and CDR2 is LQKENI. V lost 5 bases, J lost 2 bases, and 13 bases lay in between. The CDR3 protein is CASSTARGAGNTIYF. The CDR3 DNA reads TGTGCCAGCTCAACGGCCAGGGGCGCTGGAAACACCATATATTTT.

The table lists this clone with a count of one. The chain couples TRBV4-3 to TRBJ2-5, with 9 nucleotides matching TRBD2. V lost 4 bases and J lost 5; bases outside the gene matches: 2. The CDR3 totals 13 residues. Germline V gives CDR1 LGHNA, CDR2 YSLEER. This CDR3 is CASSPGLAETQYF. As DNA, the CDR3 is TGCGCCAGCAGCCCAGGACTAGCGGAGACCCAGTACTTC.

V is TRBV27 and J is TRBJ2-7; no clear D gene. Germline V CDR1 and CDR2: MNHEY, SMNVEV (reference sequence). The CDR3 has 15 residues. V dropped 6 bases and J dropped 0 bases, with 15 bases sitting between them. DNA for the CDR3: TGTGCCAGCAGCCAAACTTTGCGAAGCTCCTACGAGCAGTACTTC. The encoded protein is CASSQTLRSSYEQYF.

This sequence joins TRBV27 and TRBJ1-2, with 11 nucleotides matching TRBD1. Looked up from germline, CDR1 is MNHEY and CDR2 is SMNVEV (reference sequence). The CDR3 covers 15 residues. The V gene end was trimmed by 5 bases and the J gene end by 3 bases; junction bases not matched to a gene: 5. CDR3 sequence (DNA): TGTGCCAGCAGTCAGTGGGACAGGGGGTACTATGGCTACACCTTC. Translating it yields CASSQWDRGYYGYTF.

The chain combines TRBV5-1 with TRBJ2-3; D perhaps matches TRBD2 (5 bases). The CDR3 totals 14 residues. Germline V gene lookup returns CDR1 SGHRS and CDR2 YFSETQ. Deletions cut 1 base from V and 8 bases from J, with 14 bases between. Here the CDR3 DNA reads TGCGCCAGCAGCTTGTCGCTAGCTGTTGTTACGCAGTATTTT. This translates into CASSLSLAVVTQYF.